This TCR beta chain was captured in a study of shared clonotypes between healthy human individuals. Study outcomes and limitations: What rarefaction showed was incomplete sorted-subset sequencing despite large depth. A limitation of the genetic and exposure-history diversity represented arose from few donors.

On this clone: Antigen unknown.

Healthy HIV-negative adults without recent acute infections or vaccinations served as donors. The V gene end was trimmed by 2 bases and the J gene end by 6 bases; junction bases not matched to a gene: 6. This CDR3 spans 16 amino acids. In germline, CDR1 is MDHEN, CDR2 SYDVKM. Each subset's genomic DNA was shared equally among a number of immunoSEQ plates. Here immunoSEQ multiplex PCR was the method, and the copy in TCRdb shows in-frame clones only, minus some. The sample has about 1.4 million clones, approximately 97% seen once; the top ten hold about 1%. The sequence came from a young man in good health. Specimen: naive CD4+ T cells sorted from blood. Subset given: CD45RA+ positively selected. The gene calls are TRBV28 and TRBJ2-3; 12 bases are a match to TRBD2. DNA for the CDR3: TGTGCCAGCAGTTTACTAGCGGGAGGGCCCTGGGATACGCAGTATTTT. Protein: CASSLLAGGPWDTQYF.